The rows below give T cell receptor beta chains drawn from one sample of a study of shared clonotypes between healthy human individuals. Sequencing was performed with immunoSEQ multiplex PCR; in TCRdb, only in-frame clones are kept and a portion is missing. The sample yields 2 million to 2.5 million clones, approximately 96% seen once. What was sequenced was naive CD4+ T cells sorted from blood. These receptors were collected from a man aged 18 to 29 in good health. CDR3s include the opening cysteine and the closing phenylalanine or tryptophan. A D gene is named only where the DNA matches it firmly. Where a row states a size, it is once, few, many or the class of an expanded clone; other rows omit it.

- TRBJ2-5 14 - TRBV7-9 CASSLRQGVETQYF TGTGCCAGCAGCTTAAGGCAGGGAGTAGAGACCCAGTACTTC
- TRBJ2-4 17 - TRBV5-1 CASSLQAGGNPKNIQYF TGCGCCAGCAGCTTGCAGGCAGGAGGTAATCCCAAAAACATTCAGTACTTC
TRBD1 TRBJ2-1 14 - TRBV6-5 CASKYDRGYNEQFF TGTGCCAGCAAATACGACAGGGGCTACAATGAGCAGTTCTTC
- TRBJ1-2 13 - TRBV10-2 CASMPGRNYGYTF TGCGCCAGCATGCCAGGGAGAAACTATGGCTACACCTTC
- TRBJ2-2 16 - TRBV4-2 CASSQEGGGNTGELFF TGTGCCAGCAGCCAAGAGGGTGGGGGAAACACCGGGGAGCTGTTTTTT
- TRBJ2-5 14 - TRBV6-4 CASSDLGGLETQYF TGTGCCAGCAGTGACCTTGGGGGACTGGAGACCCAGTACTTC
TRBD1 TRBJ2-7 15 - TRBV19 CASRTNRGPPYEQYF TGTGCCAGTAGAACGAACAGGGGGCCCCCCTACGAGCAGTACTTC
TRBD2 TRBJ2-3 15 - TRBV11-2 CASSLGRDYTDTQYF TGTGCCAGCAGCTTAGGGCGGGACTACACAGATACGCAGTATTTT
- TRBJ2-2 16 - TRBV19 CASSPPGRSNTGELFF TGTGCCAGTAGTCCCCCGGGACGATCAAACACCGGGGAGCTGTTTTTT
TRBD1 TRBJ2-3 15 once TRBV4-3 CASSQSTGRTDTQYF TGCGCCAGCAGCCAATCGACAGGGCGCACAGATACGCAGTATTTT
TRBD1 TRBJ2-1 17 once TRBV29-1 CSVEENRGRLSYNEQFF TGCAGCGTTGAGGAAAACAGGGGAAGATTGAGCTACAATGAGCAGTTCTTC
- TRBJ1-2 14 - TRBV7-2 CASSSPQGGSGYTF TGTGCCAGCAGCTCCCCGCAGGGTGGGAGCGGCTACACCTTC
- TRBJ2-7 15 - TRBV18 CASSYLGGTNYEQYF TGTGCCAGCTCATATCTGGGCGGGACGAACTACGAGCAGTACTTC
- TRBJ1-1 18 - TRBV7-9 CASSSRSRGLSVSTEAFF TGTGCCAGCAGCTCCCGTAGCAGGGGCTTGAGCGTTTCCACTGAAGCTTTCTTT
- TRBJ2-5 16 - TRBV5-1 CASSLAGLNPQETQYF TGCGCCAGCAGCTTGGCCGGGCTCAACCCCCAAGAGACCCAGTACTTC